Sequencing of this TCR beta chain was carried out in a study of OX40 agonist ivuxolimab in advanced cancers. About the research overall: The study enrolled dose-escalation patients with hepatocellular carcinoma, melanoma, renal cell or head and neck cancer. Prior therapy, whether anti-PD-1, anti-PD-L1 or anti-CTLA-4, was allowed, and 35% to 40% had some.

Worth noting for this clone: The likely explanation is a read error, given a far larger clone one base away. In the same sample, other DNA sequences code for this CDR3.

A history of autoimmune disease or systemic immunosuppression excluded patients. Blood sampling took place at baseline, cycle 4 day 1, and cycle 7 day 1. V dropped 6 bases and J dropped 7; count of bases not matched to a gene: 6. In germline, CDR1 is WSHSY, CDR2 SAAADI. The CDR3 contains 15 residues. The repertoire was sequenced with immunoSEQ multiplex PCR; TCRdb's copy has only in-frame clones and lacks some. The sample lists fewer than 50,000 clones, 70% to 90% occurring once. Sequencing was performed on CD4+ or CD8+ T cells sorted from blood, taken in a trial of the OX40 agonist ivuxolimab. The gene calls are TRBV10-2 and TRBJ1-6; 10 bases match TRBD1. This receptor was taken from an adult with an advanced solid tumor such as melanoma, head and neck, liver or kidney cancer. CDR3 amino acids: CASRDDRGLNSPLHF. In DNA form, the CDR3 reads TGCGCCAGCAGGGATGACAGGGGGCTGAATTCACCCCTCCACTTT.